This T cell receptor beta chain was captured by sequencing in a study of T cell responses to AZD1222 COVID-19 vaccine. In the study overall: The study pooled second doses at about 4 or about 12 weeks.

The CDR3 spans 15 residues. The germline CDR1 and CDR2 sequences are SGHRS and YFSETQ. V was trimmed by 0 bases and J by 0 bases, leaving 9 bases between them. Repertoires were generated with immunoSEQ multiplex PCR, while TCRdb's copy carries only in-frame clones and drops some. The repertoire has some 130,000 clones, about nine tenths of them found once; the top ten carry roughly 6.5%. Details on this clone: The antigen remains undetermined.

Study conclusions and caveats: There were vaccine-associated CD4 TCRs across spike, dominant at 160-218 and 743-854. Unmutated variant regions are reportedly targeted by nearly half of spike-specific TCRs.

The V gene is TRBV5-1, the J gene TRBJ1-1; tentative D call: TRBD1 (5 bases). The material sequenced was peripheral blood, taken on day 0 of AZD1222 vaccination. This receptor was identified in an adult in good health. The CDR3 DNA follows: TGCGCCAGCAGCTTGGGGGGGACCCTGAACACTGAAGCTTTCTTT. This codes for CASSLGGTLNTEAFF. Variable domain in full (rest from reference TRBV5-1 and TRBJ1-1): KAGVTQTPRYLIKTRGQQVTLSCSPISGHRSVSWYQQTPGQGLQFLFEYFSETQRNKGNFPGRFSGRQFSNSRSEMNVSTLELGDSALYLCASSLGGTLNTEAFFGQGTRLTVV.